The clone carrying this T cell receptor (beta chain) has just one count. Antigen specificity is unknown. Per the germline V gene, CDR1 is SGHAT and CDR2 is FQNNGV. The CDR3 runs to 13 residues. Unmatched junction bases numbered 1, after V lost 3 bases and J lost 2 bases. Primers included in the PCR were 60 Vbeta and 13 Jbeta primers. Original methodology: Later reanalysis found about 78 million unique TCR beta chains, 10 million to 14 million of them shared. Sequencing used immunoSEQ multiplex PCR; TCRdb keeps in-frame clones, though not all of them. V, J and clone size were drawn from that table, and D and trimming were deduced from the DNA. The sample carries about 130,000 clones, around three quarters recorded once. The source of the sample is a study of cytomegalovirus exposure and HLA in healthy donors. Study findings and constraints: Available immune exposure information was restricted to CMV serostatus only.

This receptor was obtained from a woman aged 50 to 60 in good health and CMV-seronegative. The gene calls are TRBV11-2 and TRBJ2-7; 7 bases agree with TRBD1. Sequenced material: PBMCs. The CDR3 region is CASSFGTAYEQYV. In DNA form, the CDR3 reads TGTGCCAGCAGCTTCGGGACAGCCTACGAGCAGTACGTC.